Sequencing of this TCR beta chain was carried out in a study of T cells in Graves' hyperthyroidism and ophthalmopathy. The TCR beta CDR3 regions underwent amplification using RNA transcripts as the source. HTBI primers drove first-round RT-PCR of the TCR CDR3. TCRdb reanalysed the multiplex PCR reads using MiXCR and keeps one entry per CDR3 protein. The table has around 720,000 distinct CDR3 sequences, around a third seen once. When ophthalmopathy did not progress within 18 months, Graves' hyperthyroidism was considered stable. The V gene end was trimmed by 3 bases and the J gene end by 6 bases; junction bases not matched to a gene: 15. CDR3 length: 18 amino acids. Germline values: CDR1 SGHRS, CDR2 YFSETQ. This clonotype has only a few counts.

The J gene is TRBJ2-7, the V gene TRBV5-1; 13 nucleotides line up with TRBD2. Sequenced: blood. The origin of this receptor is a woman in her 40s with Graves' hyperthyroidism. The CDR3 nucleotides read TGCGCCAGCAGCTCACCACGACTAGCGGGAGGATGGGGTCGCGAGCAGTACTTC. It encodes CASSSPRLAGGWGREQYF.